This TCR beta chain stems from a study of T cells after yellow fever vaccination (dated by TCRdb to the late 2010s). With regard to the full study: Using CD3, CD45RA, CCR7 and CD95 staining, memory subsets (EM, EMRA, CM and Tscm) were sorted on a BD FACS Aria III. Libraries from fractions with low cell numbers were prepared with the SMART-Seq v4 Ultra Low Input RNA kit. Bulk TCR alpha and beta repertoires were sequenced longitudinally to track T-cell clones before and after primary and booster YFV17D yellow fever vaccination. Two healthy male donors made up the cohort, one aged 18 to 29 years and the other aged 30 to 40 years. Blood was drawn at multiple timepoints before and after primary and secondary immunization, with bulk PBMC replicates and cell subsets isolated. Sorting of memory subsets took place on days 0, 15 and 45 and at 18 months after primary vaccination, as well as on days 0, 15 and 45 after the 30-year booster. Findings and caveats that apply to the study as a whole: On day 0, almost all vaccine-responding clonotypes were below detection in the sorted memory subsets. Because the study included only a couple of donors, the extent to which the findings can be generalized is limited. Most clones expanded after primary vaccination (approximately 97% of CD4 and approximately 90% of CD8) were re-detected after the booster, suggesting that broad memory maintenance occurred. The secondary T-cell response was found to be weaker but faster than the primary response, with a peak reached on day 5 rather than on day 15. Because abundant contaminating clonotypes from the bulk population could be contained in FACS-sorted repertoires, computational filtering was required. A small share of clonotypes was detected in both CD4 and CD8 compartments, with the overlap likely arising from convergent recombination.

Unmatched junction bases come to 5, with V trimmed by 2 bases and J by 5 bases. The CDR3 runs 14 residues from the cysteine to the phenylalanine. The entry retains the CDR3 DNA only, 42 bases that are in frame from base 1. The CDR1 and CDR2 encoded by the germline V gene are LGHNA and YSLEER. The sample's treatment or condition label, decoded: live attenuated yellow fever vaccine strain. A standard Ficoll-Paque protocol was used to isolate PBMCs from peripheral blood. For sorted memory subsets, RNA extraction was done with the RNeasy Micro Kit. This clonotype has a count of ten or more. Per-nucleotide qualities are absent, and no much larger clonotype sits a single base away. TCR cDNA was synthesized by 5'RACE template switching, which introduced a universal primer site and unique molecular identifiers. Priming of cDNA synthesis was performed from both the TCR alpha and TCR beta constant segments. Library amplification used two PCR steps, and the second PCR step added sample barcodes and sequencing adapters. Libraries were sequenced on Illumina HiSeq 2500 (2x100 bp) or NovaSeq (2x150 bp). The paper's processing steps were these. MIGEC was used to demultiplex reads and collapse the reads into UMI consensus sequences, and MiXCR was used for V(D)J alignment. Vaccine-responding clonotypes were defined with edgeR using replicate PBMC samples, requiring FDR below 0.01 and a log2 fold change above 5 up to day 15. Each bulk clonotype received a CD4 or CD8 identity based on whether the sequenced CD4 or CD8 repertoire contained that clonotype at higher abundance. To estimate how each clone was distributed across memory phenotypes, clonotype frequencies in memory subsets were weighted by the numbers of FACS-sorted cells. The public sequencing data were trimmed at Q25 with fastp and processed into clonotypes with MiXCR by TCRdb, which kept only in-frame beta chains. Each record represents a unique CDR3 protein, reported with the most common genes and DNA among its rows. TCRdb, not the original authors, processed these V and J calls. A total of about 30,000 distinct CDR3 sequences appear in this sample, 6.3% of them only once. In total, the top ten clones hold around 25% of the sample.

The sequence was obtained from a young man who received the YFV17D yellow fever vaccine. The source material was PBMCs, either bulk or a sorted T-cell subset (CD4+, CD8+, memory, or dextramer-sorted; not recorded which), sampled on the day of the yellow fever booster vaccination. The sequence joins TRBV4-3 to TRBJ1-2; 7 central bases correspond to TRBD1. The CDR3 is CASSQSGTAYGYTF. DNA sequence: TGCGCCAGCAGCCAATCCGGGACAGCTTATGGCTACACCTTC.